This T cell receptor beta chain originates from a study of T cell responses to AZD1222 COVID-19 vaccine. General study results and limits: Spike as a whole was targeted by vaccine-associated CD4 TCRs, dominant at 160-218 and 743-854. There were mostly white British donors and more females than males, and clonal diversity was possibly underestimated. Baseline seropositivity occurred in only a handful of AZD1222 recipients. Repertoires were obtained solely post-peak T cell response.

A note on this clone: Its specificity is unknown.

CDR3 length equals 15 residues. V lost 3 bases to trimming and J lost 6 bases; unmatched junction nucleotides: 11. The V gene's germline CDR1 is KGHSH and CDR2 LQKENI. Some clones are missing from TCRdb's copy, which holds only in-frame ones; the method was immunoSEQ multiplex PCR. The sample shows 89,000 or so clones, 70% to 90% of them seen only once. V usage is TRBV18 and J usage is TRBJ2-7; 7 nucleotides match TRBD2. The origin of this receptor is an adult in good health. The specimen was peripheral blood, collected on day 0 of AZD1222 vaccination. The CDR3 nucleotides are TGTGCCAGCTCACCCGCGAGGAGCGGGATAATCGAGCAGTACTTC. It is translated as CASSPARSGIIEQYF. Based on the CDR3 plus reference TRBV18 and TRBJ2-7, the full variable domain is NAGVMQNPRHLVRRRGQEARLRCSPMKGHSHVYWYRQLPEEGLKFMVYLQKENIIDESGMPKERFSAEFPKEGPSILRIQQVVRGDSAAYFCASSPARSGIIEQYFGPGTRLTVT.